This TCR beta chain was retrieved from a study of blood T cell repertoires in COVID-19. Study background: The United States, Italy and Spain provided the acute and convalescent COVID-19 samples. The cDNA or gDNA used as material had been derived from T cells, B-cell-depleted T cells, or PBMCs.

As handled by the study authors: Estimation of nucleated cell counts relied on the amplification of reference gene primers. Sequencing used immunoSEQ multiplex PCR; TCRdb keeps in-frame clones, though not all of them. The V and J calls and clone size were taken over from that table, and D and trimming were inferred from the DNA. The sample consists of under 150,000 clones, 85% to 90% of them appearing once. Looked up from germline, CDR1 is KGHSH and CDR2 is LQKENI. CDR3 length equals 13 residues. Unmatched junction bases numbered 0, after V lost 2 bases and J lost 4 bases. The TCR comes from a man aged 50 to 59 with active COVID-19. The sequencing sample was made of peripheral blood. V gene TRBV18 combines with J gene TRBJ1-2, with 8 bases identical to TRBD1. The CDR3 loop is CASSPDRGYGYTF. In DNA form, the CDR3 reads TGTGCCAGCTCACCAGACAGGGGCTATGGCTACACCTTC.